The 28 T cell receptor beta chains presented below share a single source sample, sequenced in a study of cytomegalovirus exposure and HLA in healthy donors. Data came from immunoSEQ multiplex PCR; TCRdb stores just in-frame clones and leaves some out. The data contain a few hundred thousand clones, 88% of them singletons. Material: PBMCs. Receptors originate from a woman aged 18 to 35 in good health and CMV-seronegative.

The chain recombines TRBV28 with TRBJ2-5; 9 bases are a match to TRBD1. CDR1 and CDR2 (germline): MDHEN, SYDVKM. There are 13 residues in the CDR3. V trimming: 3 bases; J trimming: 10 bases; junction bases outside the gene matches: 6. CDR3 DNA sequence: TGTGCCAGCAGTTTGTGGACAGGGGAGGACCAGTACTTC. Amino acid sequence: CASSLWTGEDQYF.

J is TRBJ2-1 and V is TRBV7-9; 10 bases map to TRBD2. Germline V gene data show CDR1 as SEHNR and CDR2 as FQNEAQ (reference sequence). There are 16 residues in the CDR3. The junction had 13 bases not matched to a gene; V was cut back by 4 bases and J by 10 bases. The CDR3 loop is CASSSTGLAGVREQFF. CDR3 bases: TGTGCCAGCAGCTCGACGGGGCTAGCGGGAGTTCGCGAGCAGTTCTTC.

The rearrangement uses TRBV28 and TRBJ2-7; 8 positions agree with TRBD2. CDR1 and CDR2 (germline): MDHEN, SYDVKM. CDR3 length: 15 amino acids. Trimming cost V 6 bases and J 2 bases; bases outside gene matches: 9. In DNA, the CDR3 is TGTGCCAGCAGCACACCGGGACTAGAAACCTACGAGCAGTACTTC. Its protein product is CASSTPGLETYEQYF.

This clone was seen only once. V usage is TRBV4-3 and J usage is TRBJ1-4, with 8 positions matching TRBD1. CDR1 is LGHNA and CDR2 is YSLEER in the germline V gene. After removal of 3 bases from V and 8 bases from J, the junction contained 8 bases not matched to a gene. This CDR3 contains 15 residues. The CDR3 reads CASSHGTGLNEKLFF. In nucleotides, the CDR3 is TGCGCCAGCAGCCACGGGACAGGCCTGAACGAAAAACTGTTTTTT.

The chain employs TRBV29-1 and TRBJ2-1, with TRBD2 identical over 9 bases. Germline CDR1 reads SQVTM; CDR2 reads ANQGSEA. The J segment lost 6 bases and the V segment lost 6 bases, leaving 15 bases of the junction unmatched. There are 16 residues in the CDR3. As DNA, the CDR3 is TGCAGCGTCCCAACCCGGTCGGCTAGCGGGATCAATGAGCAGTTCTTC. It codes for CSVPTRSASGINEQFF.

The chain joins TRBV7-6 to TRBJ2-1; 7 bases agree with TRBD2. Germline trimming cut 4 bases from V and 3 bases from J; bases unmatched to any gene: 9. The CDR3 is made up of 16 amino acids. Germline lookup yields CDR1 SGHVS and CDR2 FNYEAQ. CDR3 in amino acids: CASSSSLRGDYNEQFF. CDR3 nucleotide sequence: TGTGCCAGCAGCTCCTCACTCCGGGGGGACTACAATGAGCAGTTCTTC.

Comment on this clone: The same CDR3 also results from other DNA sequences found in this sample. The J gene is TRBJ1-1, the V gene TRBV29-1; D is ambiguous. V was shortened by 6 bases and J by 2 bases, with 4 bases between the two germline ends. CDR3 length: 10 residues. Germline V gene lookup returns CDR1 SQVTM and CDR2 ANQGSEA. The CDR3 DNA reads TGCAGCGTCAGTAACACTGAAGCTTTCTTT. This encodes CSVSNTEAFF. The whole variable domain, filled in from reference TRBV29-1 and TRBJ1-1, reads SAVISQKPSRDICQRGTSLTIQCQVDSQVTMMFWYRQQPGQSLTLIATANQGSEATYESGFVIDKFPISRPNLTFSTLTVSNMSPEDSSIYLCSVSNTEAFFGQGTRLTVV.

The gene calls are TRBV30 and TRBJ2-3; a weak D match, TRBD1 (6 bases). The CDR3 consists of 15 residues. The V gene lost 0 bases and the J gene lost 3 bases, with 13 bases spanning the gap. The germline V gene has CDR1 GTSNPN and CDR2 SVGIG (reference sequence). CDR3 sequence: CAWSVADSRTDTQYF. CDR3 DNA sequence: TGTGCCTGGAGTGTCGCGGACAGCCGGACAGATACGCAGTATTTT.

With regard to this clone: The sample holds other DNA sequences that translate to the same CDR3. The rearrangement joins TRBV5-1 to TRBJ1-5; D remains unclear. V lost 0 bases, J lost 1 base, and 5 bases lay in between. The CDR3 spans 14 residues. CDR1 is SGHRS and CDR2 is YFSETQ in the germline V gene. For the CDR3, the DNA is TGCGCCAGCAGCTTGGGACAAAGCAATCAGCCCCAGCATTTT. Protein: CASSLGQSNQPQHF.

The chain combines TRBV5-1 with TRBJ1-1; weak D call: TRBD1 (6 bases). Germline V lookup: CDR1 SGHRS, CDR2 YFSETQ. The CDR3 loop spans 14 amino acids. V gave up 4 bases and J gave up 2 bases, with 12 bases separating them. CDR3 DNA: TGCGCCAGCAGCACAGGGACCTTCAACACTGAAGCTTTCTTT. Its protein is CASSTGTFNTEAFF.

The chain carries TRBV7-9 and TRBJ2-3; TRBD1 matches 9 bases. The junction had 3 bases not matched to a gene; V was cut back by 4 bases and J by 1 base. CDR3 length equals 15 residues. Germline V gene lookup returns CDR1 SEHNR and CDR2 FQNEAQ (reference sequence). Here the CDR3 reads CASSSWTGGTDTQYF. CDR3 coding DNA: TGTGCCAGCAGCTCTTGGACAGGGGGCACAGATACGCAGTATTTT.

This rearrangement joins TRBV25-1 to TRBJ2-7; 10 bases align to TRBD1. CDR3 length equals 16 residues. The ends lost 5 bases at V and 0 bases at J; junction bases unmatched: 7. CDR1 MGHDK and CDR2 SYGVNS come from the germline V gene. Written as DNA, the CDR3 is TGTGCCAGCAGTAAGCCCGGACAGGGGGACTCCTACGAGCAGTACTTC. It specifies CASSKPGQGDSYEQYF.

The genes are TRBV27 and TRBJ1-1; D not certain. Germline V gene lookup returns CDR1 MNHEY and CDR2 SMNVEV (reference sequence). This CDR3 is built from 13 residues. The V gene lost 0 bases and the J gene lost 2 bases, with 4 bases spanning the gap. The CDR3 DNA follows: TGTGCCAGCAGTTTATCAATAAACACTGAAGCTTTCTTT. Residues: CASSLSINTEAFF.

The J gene is TRBJ2-1, the V gene TRBV29-1; 10 bases agree with TRBD2. Germline-derived CDR1 and CDR2 are SQVTM and ANQGSEA. This CDR3 spans 13 amino acids. The V and J ends lost 7 bases and 7 bases, in that order; junction bases with no gene match: 7. DNA for the CDR3: TGCAGCGGCCTAGCGGGAGTAAAGAATGAGCAGTTCTTC. It specifies CSGLAGVKNEQFF.

This clone has only one observation. The J gene is TRBJ2-7, the V gene TRBV12-5, with TRBD1 as a possible D gene (6 bases). The length of the CDR3 is 13 residues. The ends were cut back, 5 bases at V and 1 base at J, with 9 bases in the middle. The germline V gene has CDR1 LGHNT and CDR2 FRNRAP. The CDR3 DNA reads TGTGCTAGTGGTCTGGGACATTCCTACGAGCAGTACTTC. It specifies CASGLGHSYEQYF.

The chain recombines TRBV6-5 with TRBJ2-1, with 8 bases fitting TRBD2. Germline assignment: CDR1 MNHEY and CDR2 SVGAGI. J was trimmed by 6 bases and V by 8 bases; bases with no gene match: 12. This CDR3 contains 15 residues. CDR3 nucleotide sequence: TGTGCCAGCTCCGAACCCGGGACTAGGTTCAATGAGCAGTTCTTC. It is translated as CASSEPGTRFNEQFF.

The J gene is TRBJ2-7, the V gene TRBV28, with TRBD1 matching 7 bases. With 5 bases clipped from V and 1 base from J, the junction kept 11 bases outside the gene matches. This CDR3 region has 16 residues. CDR1 and CDR2 from the germline V gene are MDHEN and SYDVKM. CDR3 region: CASSPHRDRISYEQYF. DNA for the CDR3: TGTGCCAGCAGTCCTCACCGGGACAGAATTTCCTACGAGCAGTACTTC.

The chain links TRBV5-1 to TRBJ1-2; 10 nucleotides agree with TRBD1. V gave up 1 base and J gave up 3 bases; unmatched junction bases: 9. The CDR3 is made up of 17 amino acids. CDR1 and CDR2 (germline): SGHRS, YFSETQ. The CDR3 sequence is CASSLMVPGTGDYGYTF. The CDR3 DNA reads as TGCGCCAGCAGCTTGATGGTCCCCGGGACAGGGGACTATGGCTACACCTTC.

J is TRBJ1-1 and V is TRBV28; D is undetermined. Trimming took 7 bases from V and 12 from J, leaving 18 bases between them. The CDR3 is 12 residues long. Looked up from germline, CDR1 is MDHEN and CDR2 is SYDVKM. The CDR3 loop is CASTTTGRKTFF. As DNA, the CDR3 is TGTGCCAGCACTACGACGGGTCGGAAAACTTTCTTT.

This rearrangement joins TRBV4-3 to TRBJ2-4; the match to TRBD2 covers 7 bases. The trim removed 0 bases at V and 3 bases at J, leaving 20 bases unmatched. The CDR3 is 21 amino acids. In germline, CDR1 is LGHNA, CDR2 YSLEER. The DNA for the CDR3 is TGCGCCAGCAGCCAAGATCATGGTCGGGACTACGTTCCCCAACTCAAAAACATTCAGTACTTC. This encodes CASSQDHGRDYVPQLKNIQYF.

This chain links TRBV15 with TRBJ1-5; D perhaps matches TRBD1 (6 bases). Germline CDR1 reads LNHNV; CDR2 reads YYDKDF (reference sequence). The CDR3 runs 16 residues. V was pared by 0 bases and J by 1 base, with 10 bases between. In DNA form, the CDR3 reads TGTGCCACCAGCAGAGAGGTAGGGGGAAGCAATCAGCCCCAGCATTTT. This sequence encodes CATSREVGGSNQPQHF.

This chain joins TRBV7-8 and TRBJ1-4, with no clear D. Germline loops: CDR1 SGHVS, CDR2 FQNEAQ. The CDR3 is made up of 12 amino acids. Trimming left V 3 bases short and J 8 bases short, with 7 bases between. CDR3 protein: CASSFLREKLFF. CDR3 coding DNA: TGTGCCAGCAGCTTTTTGAGGGAAAAACTGTTTTTT.

The rearrangement links TRBV9 to TRBJ1-4; unclear D gene. Trimming removed 7 bases from V and 6 bases from J, with 13 bases in between. The CDR3 is 13 residues long. Germline lookup yields CDR1 SGDLS and CDR2 YYNGEE. CDR3 residues: CASAPGGDEKLFF. The CDR3 nucleotides read TGTGCCAGCGCCCCCGGCGGGGATGAAAAACTGTTTTTT.

V usage is TRBV9 and J usage is TRBJ2-1; 9 nucleotides align to TRBD1. V gave up 4 bases and J gave up 6 bases; unmatched junction bases: 8. Germline V gives CDR1 SGDLS, CDR2 YYNGEE. There are 15 residues in the CDR3. CDR3 residues: CASSQTGGRLNEQFF. The CDR3 DNA is TGTGCCAGCAGCCAGACAGGGGGGCGTCTCAATGAGCAGTTCTTC. Full variable domain (missing parts from reference TRBV9 and TRBJ2-1): DSGVTQTPKHLITATGQRVTLRCSPRSGDLSVYWYQQSLDQGLQFLIQYYNGEERAKGNILERFSAQQFPDLHSELNLSSLELGDSALYFCASSQTGGRLNEQFFGPGTRLTVL.

The gene calls are TRBV30 and TRBJ1-2; a weak D match, TRBD1 (5 bases). Trimming stripped 0 bases from V and 2 bases from J, with 22 bases between. In germline, CDR1 is GTSNPN, CDR2 SVGIG (reference sequence). The CDR3 runs to 18 residues. CDR3 sequence reads: CAWSVVRPTAALNYGYTF. Written as DNA, the CDR3 is TGTGCCTGGAGTGTTGTTCGACCGACAGCTGCCTTAAACTATGGCTACACCTTC.

This clone occurred once. The J gene is TRBJ1-1, the V gene TRBV2, with a weak D call TRBD1 (5 bases). V dropped 0 bases and J dropped 3 bases, with 14 bases sitting between them. CDR1 and CDR2 from the germline V gene are SNHLY and FYNNEI. This CDR3 contains 16 residues. Here the CDR3 reads CASSEARLPGYTEAFF. In nucleotides, the CDR3 is TGTGCCAGCAGTGAAGCCCGACTCCCAGGGTACACTGAAGCTTTCTTT.

The chain is built from TRBV5-1 and TRBJ2-3, with D perhaps TRBD1 (5 bases). The germline V gene encodes CDR1 SGHRS and CDR2 YFSETQ. This CDR3 is built from 14 residues. Trimming removed 5 bases from V and 3 bases from J, with 13 bases in between. The DNA for the CDR3 is TGCGCCAGCAGAAGACAGATGGGAACAGATACGCAGTATTTT. It encodes CASRRQMGTDTQYF.

The V and J genes are TRBV27 and TRBJ2-2; TRBD2 aligns across 8 bases. The trim removed 8 bases at V and 0 bases at J, leaving 2 bases unmatched. CDR3 size: 14 residues. Looked up from germline, CDR1 is MNHEY and CDR2 is SMNVEV (reference sequence). The CDR3 reads CASRGGTNTGELFF. In DNA, the CDR3 is TGTGCCAGCCGGGGGGGAACGAACACCGGGGAGCTGTTTTTT.